In this sample, the clone carrying this T cell receptor (beta chain) turned up many times. As yet, its antigen is unknown. The TCR library was built from RNA with a 3' RACE protocol and unique molecular identifiers. TCRdb reprocessed the 3' RACE reads with MiXCR, giving one entry per CDR3 protein. The table includes tens of thousands of distinct CDR3 sequences, around 4% detected once. The data belong to a study of HIV-infected children after antiretroviral therapy interruption. On the study more broadly: Most children had recorded EBV and CMV exposure. Weeks 0, 12, interruption end (24 or 48), and about 3 years post-study gave interruption-arm samples. General study findings and limits: The Gini coefficient of naive CD4+ repertoires rose, returning to baseline by 3 years.

The sample's treatment: PENTA 11 planned treatment interruption arm or continuous ART arm. This clonotype was sampled from a pool of human donors with HIV. The input for sequencing was CD45RA+ CD4+ T cells from PBMCs, pooled from several time points, taken from a donor given antiretroviral therapy, either interrupted or continuous. Subset of the sample: naive CD4+ CD45RA+ CD45RO- T cells.

CDR3: CASSYSSRGAFLSTDTQYF. The CDR3 nucleotides read TGTGCCAGCAGTTACAGTAGTCGGGGGGCCTTTCTTAGCACAGATACGCAGTATTTT. The V call is TRBV6-2 or TRBV6-3, the J call TRBJ2-3; possibly TRBD2 for D (7 bases). Trimming cost V 2 bases and J 0 bases, with 21 bases left between them. Germline loops: CDR1 MNHEY, CDR2 SVGEGT. This CDR3 is 19 amino acids long.